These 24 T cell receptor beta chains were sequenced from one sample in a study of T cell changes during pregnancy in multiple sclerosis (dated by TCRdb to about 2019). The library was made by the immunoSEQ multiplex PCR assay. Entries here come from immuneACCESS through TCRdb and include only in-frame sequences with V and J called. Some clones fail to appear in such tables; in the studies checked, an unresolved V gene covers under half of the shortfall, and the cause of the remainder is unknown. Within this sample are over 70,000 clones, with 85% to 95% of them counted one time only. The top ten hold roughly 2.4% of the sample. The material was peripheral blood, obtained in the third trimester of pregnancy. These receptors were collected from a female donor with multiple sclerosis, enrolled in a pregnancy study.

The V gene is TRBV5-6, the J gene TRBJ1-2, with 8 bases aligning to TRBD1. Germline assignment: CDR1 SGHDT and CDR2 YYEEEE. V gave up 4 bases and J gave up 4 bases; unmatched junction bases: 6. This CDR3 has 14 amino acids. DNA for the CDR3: TGTGCCAGCAGCCGGGACAGGTGGCCCTATGGCTACACCTTC. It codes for CASSRDRWPYGYTF.

CDR3 loop: CASRGDRVLYF. As DNA, the CDR3 is TGTGCCAGCAGGGGAGACAGGGTTTTATACTTC. The chain has TRBV28 and TRBJ2-4, with TRBD1 matching 7 bases. V shed 6 bases, J shed 16 bases, and the junction held 9 bases outside the gene matches. The CDR3 loop spans 11 amino acids. Germline V gene sequence: CDR1 MDHEN, CDR2 SYDVKM.

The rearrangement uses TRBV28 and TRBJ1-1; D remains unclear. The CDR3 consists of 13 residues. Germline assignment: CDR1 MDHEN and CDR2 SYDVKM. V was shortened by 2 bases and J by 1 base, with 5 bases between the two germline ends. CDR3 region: CASSLVRNTEAFF. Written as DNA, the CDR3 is TGTGCCAGCAGTTTAGTGAGGAACACTGAAGCTTTCTTT. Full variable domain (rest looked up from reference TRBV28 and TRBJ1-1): DVKVTQSSRYLVKRTGEKVFLECVQDMDHENMFWYRQDPGLGLRLIYFSYDVKMKEKGDIPEGYSVSREKKERFSLILESASTNQTSMYLCASSLVRNTEAFFGQGTRLTVV.

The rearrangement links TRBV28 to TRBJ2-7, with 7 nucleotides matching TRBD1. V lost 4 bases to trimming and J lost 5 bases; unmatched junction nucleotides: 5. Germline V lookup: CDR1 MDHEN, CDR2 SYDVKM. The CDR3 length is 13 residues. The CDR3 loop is CASSWDSINEQYF. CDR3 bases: TGTGCCAGCAGTTGGGACAGCATCAACGAGCAGTACTTC.

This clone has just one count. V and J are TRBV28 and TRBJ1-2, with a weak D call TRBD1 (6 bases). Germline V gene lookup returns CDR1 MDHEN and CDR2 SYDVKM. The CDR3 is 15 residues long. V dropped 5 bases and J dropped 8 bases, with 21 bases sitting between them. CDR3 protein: CASSVGAGILGGYTF. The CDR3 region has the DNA TGTGCCAGCAGTGTGGGGGCGGGTATATTGGGGGGCTACACCTTC.

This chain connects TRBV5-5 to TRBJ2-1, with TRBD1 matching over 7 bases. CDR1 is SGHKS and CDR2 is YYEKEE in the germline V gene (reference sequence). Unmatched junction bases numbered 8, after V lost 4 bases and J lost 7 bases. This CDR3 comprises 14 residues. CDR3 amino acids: CASSETGSWNEQFF. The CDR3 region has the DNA TGTGCCAGCAGCGAGACAGGGTCGTGGAATGAGCAGTTCTTC.

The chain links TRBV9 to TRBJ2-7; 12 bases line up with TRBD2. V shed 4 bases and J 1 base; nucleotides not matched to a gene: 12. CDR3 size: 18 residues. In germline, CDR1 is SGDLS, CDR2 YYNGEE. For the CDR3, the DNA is TGTGCCAGCAGCCCCCACCCCTCTGGACTAGCGGGATCCTACGAGCAGTACTTC. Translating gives CASSPHPSGLAGSYEQYF.

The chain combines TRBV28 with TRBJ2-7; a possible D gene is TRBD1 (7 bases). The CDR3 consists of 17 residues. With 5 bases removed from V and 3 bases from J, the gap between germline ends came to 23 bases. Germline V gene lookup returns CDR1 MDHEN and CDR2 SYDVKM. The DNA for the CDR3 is TGTGCCAGCAGTGGGGGGACCGGGACAGAGGTGTACTACGAGCAGTACTTC. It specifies CASSGGTGTEVYYEQYF.

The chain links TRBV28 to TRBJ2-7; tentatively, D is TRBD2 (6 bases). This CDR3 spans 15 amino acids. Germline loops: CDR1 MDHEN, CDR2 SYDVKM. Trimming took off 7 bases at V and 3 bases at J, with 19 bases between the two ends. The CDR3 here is CASNQNRAGNYEQYF. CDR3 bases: TGTGCCAGCAACCAAAATCGAGCGGGCAACTACGAGCAGTACTTC.

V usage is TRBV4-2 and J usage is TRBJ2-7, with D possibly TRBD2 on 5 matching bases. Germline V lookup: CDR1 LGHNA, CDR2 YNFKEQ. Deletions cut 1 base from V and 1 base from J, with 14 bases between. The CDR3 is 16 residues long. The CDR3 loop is CASSQGVGTGSYEQYF. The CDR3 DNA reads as TGTGCCAGCAGCCAAGGTGTGGGAACGGGGTCCTACGAGCAGTACTTC.

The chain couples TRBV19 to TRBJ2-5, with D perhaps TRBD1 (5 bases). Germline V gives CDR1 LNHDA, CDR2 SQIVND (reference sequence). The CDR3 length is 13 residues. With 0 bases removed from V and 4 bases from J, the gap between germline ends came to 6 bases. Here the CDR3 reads CASSIERGETQYF. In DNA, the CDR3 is TGTGCCAGTAGTATAGAAAGGGGAGAGACCCAGTACTTC.

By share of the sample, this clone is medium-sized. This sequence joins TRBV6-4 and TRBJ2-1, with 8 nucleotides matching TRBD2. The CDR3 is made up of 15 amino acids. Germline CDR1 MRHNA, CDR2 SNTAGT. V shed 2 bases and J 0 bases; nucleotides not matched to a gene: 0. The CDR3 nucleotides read TGTGCCAGCAGTGACACTAGCGGCTCCTACAATGAGCAGTTCTTC. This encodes CASSDTSGSYNEQFF.

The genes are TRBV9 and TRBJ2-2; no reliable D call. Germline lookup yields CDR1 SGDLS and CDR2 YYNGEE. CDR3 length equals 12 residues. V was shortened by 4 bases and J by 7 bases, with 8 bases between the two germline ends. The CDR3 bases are TGTGCCAGCAGCCAGTTAATCGGGGAGCTGTTTTTT. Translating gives CASSQLIGELFF. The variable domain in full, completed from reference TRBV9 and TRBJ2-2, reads DSGVTQTPKHLITATGQRVTLRCSPRSGDLSVYWYQQSLDQGLQFLIQYYNGEERAKGNILERFSAQQFPDLHSELNLSSLELGDSALYFCASSQLIGELFFGEGSRLTVL.

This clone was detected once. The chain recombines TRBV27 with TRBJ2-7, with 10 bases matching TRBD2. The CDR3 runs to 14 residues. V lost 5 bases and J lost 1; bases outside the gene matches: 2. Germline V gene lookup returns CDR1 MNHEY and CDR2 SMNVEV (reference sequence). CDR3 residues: CASSSSGRSYEQYF. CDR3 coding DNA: TGTGCCAGCAGTAGTAGCGGGAGGTCCTACGAGCAGTACTTC.

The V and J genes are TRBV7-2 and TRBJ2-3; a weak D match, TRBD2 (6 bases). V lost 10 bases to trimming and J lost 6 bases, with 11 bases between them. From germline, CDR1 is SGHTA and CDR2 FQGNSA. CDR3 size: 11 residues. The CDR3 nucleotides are TGTGCCACCACTAGCCTGGATACGCAGTATTTT. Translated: CATTSLDTQYF.

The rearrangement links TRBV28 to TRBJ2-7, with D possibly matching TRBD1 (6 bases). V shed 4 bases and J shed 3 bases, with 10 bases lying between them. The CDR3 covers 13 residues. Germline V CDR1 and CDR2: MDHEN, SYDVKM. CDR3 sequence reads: CASSSKDSYEQYF. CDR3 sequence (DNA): TGTGCCAGCAGTTCAAAGGACAGCTACGAGCAGTACTTC.

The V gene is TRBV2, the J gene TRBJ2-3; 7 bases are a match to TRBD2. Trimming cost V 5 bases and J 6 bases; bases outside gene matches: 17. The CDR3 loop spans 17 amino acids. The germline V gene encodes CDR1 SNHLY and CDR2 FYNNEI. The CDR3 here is CASSRARSGGSWDTQYF. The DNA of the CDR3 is TGTGCCAGCAGTCGGGCCCGTTCGGGCGGGAGTTGGGATACGCAGTATTTT.

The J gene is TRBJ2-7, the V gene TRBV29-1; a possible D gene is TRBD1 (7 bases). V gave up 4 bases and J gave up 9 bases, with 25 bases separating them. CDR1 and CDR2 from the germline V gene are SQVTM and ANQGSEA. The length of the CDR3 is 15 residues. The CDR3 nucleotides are TGCAGCGTTGGGTCCGGAGGGGGCATCTCGGAAGCGCAGTACTTC. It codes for CSVGSGGGISEAQYF.

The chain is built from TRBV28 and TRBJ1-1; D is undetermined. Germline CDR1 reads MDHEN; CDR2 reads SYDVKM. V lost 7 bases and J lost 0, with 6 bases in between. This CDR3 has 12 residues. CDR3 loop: CASKRVNTEAFF. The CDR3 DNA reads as TGTGCCAGCAAGAGGGTGAACACTGAAGCTTTCTTT.

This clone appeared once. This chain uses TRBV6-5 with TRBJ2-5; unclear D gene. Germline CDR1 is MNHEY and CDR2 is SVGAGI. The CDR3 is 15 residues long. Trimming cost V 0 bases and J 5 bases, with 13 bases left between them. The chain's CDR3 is CASSYSGSRPETQYF. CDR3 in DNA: TGTGCCAGCAGTTACTCGGGCTCCCGTCCTGAGACCCAGTACTTC.

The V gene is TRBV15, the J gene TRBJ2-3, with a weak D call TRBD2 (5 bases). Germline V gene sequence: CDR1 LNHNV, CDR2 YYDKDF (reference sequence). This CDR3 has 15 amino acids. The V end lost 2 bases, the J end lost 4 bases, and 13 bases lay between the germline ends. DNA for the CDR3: TGTGCCACCAGCAGATCTCCCACTAGACCAGATACGCAGTATTTT. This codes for CATSRSPTRPDTQYF. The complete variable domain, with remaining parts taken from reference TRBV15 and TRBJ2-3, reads DAMVIQNPRYQVTQFGKPVTLSCSQTLNHNVMYWYQQKSSQAPKLLFHYYDKDFNNEADTPDNFQSRRPNTSFCFLDIRSPGLGDTAMYLCATSRSPTRPDTQYFGPGTRLTVL.

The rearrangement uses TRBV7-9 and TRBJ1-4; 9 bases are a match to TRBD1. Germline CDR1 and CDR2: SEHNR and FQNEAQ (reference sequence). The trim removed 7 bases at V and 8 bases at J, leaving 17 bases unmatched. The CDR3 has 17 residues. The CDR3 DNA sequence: TGTGCCAGCACCAGCATAGGGACAGGGACGACAGACGAAAAACTGTTTTTT. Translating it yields CASTSIGTGTTDEKLFF.

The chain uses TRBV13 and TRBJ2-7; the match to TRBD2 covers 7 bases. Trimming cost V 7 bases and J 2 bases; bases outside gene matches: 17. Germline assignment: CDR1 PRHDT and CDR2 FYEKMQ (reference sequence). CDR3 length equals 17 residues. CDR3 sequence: CASTGGTGAGPPYEQYF. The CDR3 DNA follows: TGTGCCAGCACCGGGGGGACTGGGGCGGGCCCACCCTACGAGCAGTACTTC.

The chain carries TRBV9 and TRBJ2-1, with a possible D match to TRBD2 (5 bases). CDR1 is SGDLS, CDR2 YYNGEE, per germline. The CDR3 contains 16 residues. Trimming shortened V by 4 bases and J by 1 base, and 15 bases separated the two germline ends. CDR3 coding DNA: TGTGCCAGCAGCCTTCGACTATCCGGGTCCTACAATGAGCAGTTCTTC. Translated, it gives CASSLRLSGSYNEQFF.